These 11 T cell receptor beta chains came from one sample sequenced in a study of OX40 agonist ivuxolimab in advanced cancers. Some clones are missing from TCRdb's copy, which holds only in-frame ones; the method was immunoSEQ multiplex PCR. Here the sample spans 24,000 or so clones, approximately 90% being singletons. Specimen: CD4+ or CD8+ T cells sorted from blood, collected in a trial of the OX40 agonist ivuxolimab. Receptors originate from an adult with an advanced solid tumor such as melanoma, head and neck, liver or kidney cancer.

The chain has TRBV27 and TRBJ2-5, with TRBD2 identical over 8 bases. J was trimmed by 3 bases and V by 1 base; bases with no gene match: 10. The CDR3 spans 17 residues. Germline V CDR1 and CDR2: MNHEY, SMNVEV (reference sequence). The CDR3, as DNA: TGTGCCAGCAGTTTATTCGGGGGGGCCACCTTAAAAGAGACCCAGTACTTC. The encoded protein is CASSLFGGATLKETQYF.

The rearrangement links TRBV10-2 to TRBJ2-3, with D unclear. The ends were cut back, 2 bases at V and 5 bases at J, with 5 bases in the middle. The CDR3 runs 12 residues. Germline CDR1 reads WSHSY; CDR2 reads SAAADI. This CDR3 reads CASSEEVDTQYF. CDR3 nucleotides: TGCGCCAGCAGTGAGGAAGTAGATACGCAGTATTTT.

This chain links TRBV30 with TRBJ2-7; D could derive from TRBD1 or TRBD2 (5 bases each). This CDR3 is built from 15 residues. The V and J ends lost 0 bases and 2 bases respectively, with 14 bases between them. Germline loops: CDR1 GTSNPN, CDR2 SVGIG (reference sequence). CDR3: CAWSVDGAGAYEQYF. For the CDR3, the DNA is TGTGCCTGGAGTGTAGACGGGGCTGGGGCCTACGAGCAGTACTTC.

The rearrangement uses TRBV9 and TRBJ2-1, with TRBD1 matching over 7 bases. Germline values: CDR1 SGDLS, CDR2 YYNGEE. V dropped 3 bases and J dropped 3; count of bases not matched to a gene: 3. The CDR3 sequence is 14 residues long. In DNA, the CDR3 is TGTGCCAGCAGCGCAACAGGGGACTACAATGAGCAGTTCTTC. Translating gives CASSATGDYNEQFF. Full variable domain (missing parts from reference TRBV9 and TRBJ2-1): DSGVTQTPKHLITATGQRVTLRCSPRSGDLSVYWYQQSLDQGLQFLIQYYNGEERAKGNILERFSAQQFPDLHSELNLSSLELGDSALYFCASSATGDYNEQFFGPGTRLTVL.

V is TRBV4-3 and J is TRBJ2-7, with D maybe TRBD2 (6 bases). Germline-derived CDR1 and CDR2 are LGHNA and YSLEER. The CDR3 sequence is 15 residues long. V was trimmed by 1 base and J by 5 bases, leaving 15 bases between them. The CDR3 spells CASSQGGGEVDEQYF. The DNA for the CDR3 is TGCGCCAGCAGCCAAGGGGGCGGGGAGGTCGACGAGCAGTACTTC.

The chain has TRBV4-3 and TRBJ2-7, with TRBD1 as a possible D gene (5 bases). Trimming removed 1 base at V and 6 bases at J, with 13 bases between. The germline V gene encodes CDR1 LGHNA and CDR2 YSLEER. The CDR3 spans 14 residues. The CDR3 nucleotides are TGCGCCAGCAGCCAAGGATTAAGGGGATCCGAGCAGTACTTC. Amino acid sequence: CASSQGLRGSEQYF.

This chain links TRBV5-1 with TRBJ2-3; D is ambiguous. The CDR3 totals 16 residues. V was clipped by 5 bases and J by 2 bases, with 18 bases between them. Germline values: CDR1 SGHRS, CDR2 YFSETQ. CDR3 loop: CASRGDLWRNTDTQYF. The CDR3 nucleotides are TGCGCCAGCAGGGGTGATCTTTGGAGAAACACAGATACGCAGTATTTT.

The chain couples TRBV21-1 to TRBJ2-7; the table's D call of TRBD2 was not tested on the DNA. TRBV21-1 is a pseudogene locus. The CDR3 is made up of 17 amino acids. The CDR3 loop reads CASSKEAEGWTTYEQYF. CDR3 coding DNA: TGTGCCAGCAGCAAAGAAGCGGAAGGGTGGACTACCTACGAGCAGTACTTC.

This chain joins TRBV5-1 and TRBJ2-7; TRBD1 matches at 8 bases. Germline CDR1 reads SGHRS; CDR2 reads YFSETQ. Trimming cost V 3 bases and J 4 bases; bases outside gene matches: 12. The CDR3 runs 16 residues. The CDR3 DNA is TGCGCCAGCAGCTCAACTGTTGACAGGGGAGTTTACGAGCAGTACTTC. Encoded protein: CASSSTVDRGVYEQYF.

The CDR3 sequence is CSFQTYNEQFF. The CDR3 DNA is TGCAGCTTTCAAACCTACAATGAGCAGTTCTTC. The chain uses TRBV29-1 and TRBJ2-1, with D hard to call. Looked up from germline, CDR1 is SQVTM and CDR2 is ANQGSEA. The V and J ends lost 8 bases and 2 bases respectively, with 7 bases between them. The CDR3 loop spans 11 amino acids.

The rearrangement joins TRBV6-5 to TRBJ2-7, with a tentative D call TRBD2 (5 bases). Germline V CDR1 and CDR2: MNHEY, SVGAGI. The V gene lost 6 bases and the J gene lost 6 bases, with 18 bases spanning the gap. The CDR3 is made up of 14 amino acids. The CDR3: CASSKNVEASEQYF. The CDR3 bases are TGTGCCAGCAGCAAAAACGTGGAGGCTAGCGAGCAGTACTTC.